The entry below describes one TCR beta chain. The data are from a study of blood T cell repertoires in COVID-19. In the study overall: From the United States, Italy and Spain came samples of acute and convalescent COVID-19. PBMCs, B-cell-depleted T cells, or T cells were the source of the cDNA or gDNA that made up the material.

Trimming stripped 6 bases from V and 8 bases from J, with 9 bases between. Germline lookup yields CDR1 MNHEY and CDR2 SVGEGT. The CDR3 runs to 11 residues. Recruited during active infection, patients (from Seattle) were subsequently followed longitudinally. Per the study methods: Reference gene primer amplification gave nucleated cell count estimates. Produced via immunoSEQ multiplex PCR; TCRdb's table is partial and in-frame only. V and J calls and clone size are as listed in that table; D and trimming were resolved from the DNA. The sample gives a few hundred thousand clones, about nine tenths of which show up once; 1.6% is in the top ten.

The sequencing sample was made of peripheral blood. This clonotype originated in a woman aged 25 to 45 with COVID-19, enrolled during active disease. The chain uses TRBV6-2 or TRBV6-3 and TRBJ2-3, with unresolved D. CDR3 amino acids: CASSPRVTQYF. Written as DNA, the CDR3 is TGTGCCAGCAGCCCCCGGGTTACGCAGTATTTT.